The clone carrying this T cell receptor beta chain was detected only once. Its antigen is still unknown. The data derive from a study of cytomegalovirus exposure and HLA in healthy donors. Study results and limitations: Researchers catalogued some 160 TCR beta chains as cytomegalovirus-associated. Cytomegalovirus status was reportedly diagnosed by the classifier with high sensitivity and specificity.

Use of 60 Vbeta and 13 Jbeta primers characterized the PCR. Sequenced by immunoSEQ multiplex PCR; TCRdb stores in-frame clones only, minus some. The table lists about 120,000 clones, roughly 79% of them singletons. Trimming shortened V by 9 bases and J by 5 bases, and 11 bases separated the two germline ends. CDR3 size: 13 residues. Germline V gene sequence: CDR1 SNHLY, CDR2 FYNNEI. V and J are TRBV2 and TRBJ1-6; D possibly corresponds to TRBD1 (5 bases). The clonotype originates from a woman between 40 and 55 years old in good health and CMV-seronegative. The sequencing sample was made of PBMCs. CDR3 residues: CASGGEDNSPLHF. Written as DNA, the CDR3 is TGTGCCAGTGGGGGGGAAGATAATTCACCCCTCCACTTT.